This TCR beta chain was profiled in a study of long-term antiretroviral therapy in people with HIV. In the case of this clone: The antigen remains unidentified.

Findings of the study overall: Clones that had undergone expansion before ART prevailed in the repertoire throughout all time points. Diversity remained lower than transplant donor controls, even though it increased after ART. Narrower CDR3 length ranges marked HIV repertoires relative to controls.

The germline V gene encodes CDR1 WNHNN and CDR2 SYGVQD (reference sequence). V was shortened by 2 bases and J by 0 bases, with 6 bases between the two germline ends. The CDR3 runs to 14 residues. Samples were assayed with immunoSEQ v3.0 at survey level. What sequencing targeted per sample was roughly 40,000-55,000 T-cell genomes. Sequencing was performed with immunoSEQ multiplex PCR; in TCRdb, only in-frame clones are kept and a portion is missing. The repertoire holds approximately 10,000 clones, with around 84% as singletons. Sequencing used unsorted PBMCs, obtained less than 7.5 years after starting antiretroviral therapy. The chain uses TRBV10-1 and TRBJ2-3; D remains ambiguous. The origin of this receptor is a man aged 50 or older with HIV. CDR3 sequence: CASSETTSTDTQYF. CDR3 bases: TGCGCCAGCAGTGAGACCACTAGCACAGATACGCAGTATTTT.